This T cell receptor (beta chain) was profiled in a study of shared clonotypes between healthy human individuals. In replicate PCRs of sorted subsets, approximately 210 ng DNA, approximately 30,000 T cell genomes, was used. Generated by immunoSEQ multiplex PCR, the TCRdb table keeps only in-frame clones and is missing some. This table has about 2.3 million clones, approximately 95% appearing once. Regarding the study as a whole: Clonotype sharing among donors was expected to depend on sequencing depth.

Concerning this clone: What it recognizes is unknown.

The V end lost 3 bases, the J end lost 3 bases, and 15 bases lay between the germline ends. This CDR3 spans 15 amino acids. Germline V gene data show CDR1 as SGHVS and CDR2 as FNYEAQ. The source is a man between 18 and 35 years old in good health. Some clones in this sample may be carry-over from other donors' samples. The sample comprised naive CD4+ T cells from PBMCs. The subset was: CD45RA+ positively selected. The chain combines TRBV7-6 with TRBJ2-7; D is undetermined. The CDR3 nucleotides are TGTGCCAGCAGCTTCCCCTCGGGCCCAGGCTACGAGCAGTACTTC. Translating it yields CASSFPSGPGYEQYF.